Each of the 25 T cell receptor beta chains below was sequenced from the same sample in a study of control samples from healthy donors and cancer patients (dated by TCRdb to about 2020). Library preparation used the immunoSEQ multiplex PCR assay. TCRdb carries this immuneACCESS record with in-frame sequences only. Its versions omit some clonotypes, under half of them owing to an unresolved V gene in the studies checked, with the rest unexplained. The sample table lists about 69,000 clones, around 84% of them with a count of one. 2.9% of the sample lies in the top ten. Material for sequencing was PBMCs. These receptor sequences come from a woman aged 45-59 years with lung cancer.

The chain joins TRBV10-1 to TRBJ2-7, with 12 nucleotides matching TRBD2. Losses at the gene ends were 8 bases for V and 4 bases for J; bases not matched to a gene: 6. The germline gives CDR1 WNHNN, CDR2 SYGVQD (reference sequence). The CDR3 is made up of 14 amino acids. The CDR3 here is CASPPTSGGYEQYF. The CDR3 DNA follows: TGCGCCAGCCCTCCGACTAGCGGGGGTTACGAGCAGTACTTC.

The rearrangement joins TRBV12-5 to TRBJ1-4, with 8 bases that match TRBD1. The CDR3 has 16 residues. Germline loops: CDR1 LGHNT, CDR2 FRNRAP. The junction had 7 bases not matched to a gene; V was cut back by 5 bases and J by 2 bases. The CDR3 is CASGQETGGTNEKLFF. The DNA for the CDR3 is TGTGCTAGTGGTCAAGAAACAGGGGGGACTAATGAAAAACTGTTTTTT. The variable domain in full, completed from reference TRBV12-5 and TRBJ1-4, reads DARVTQTPRHKVTEMGQEVTMRCQPILGHNTVFWYRQTMMQGLELLAYFRNRAPLDDSGMPKDRFSAEMPDATLATLKIQPSEPRDSAVYFCASGQETGGTNEKLFFGSGTQLSVL.

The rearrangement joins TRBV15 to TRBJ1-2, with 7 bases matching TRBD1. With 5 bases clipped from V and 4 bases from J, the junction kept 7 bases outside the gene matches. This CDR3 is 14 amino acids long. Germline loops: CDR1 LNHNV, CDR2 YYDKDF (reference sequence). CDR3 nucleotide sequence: TGTGCCACCAGCCCCCAGACAGGGAGCTATGGCTACACCTTC. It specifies CATSPQTGSYGYTF.

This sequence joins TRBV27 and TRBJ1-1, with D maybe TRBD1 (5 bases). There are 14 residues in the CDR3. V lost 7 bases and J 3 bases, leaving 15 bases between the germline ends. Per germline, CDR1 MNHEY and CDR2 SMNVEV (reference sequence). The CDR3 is CASTVYTGHTEAFF. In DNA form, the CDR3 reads TGTGCCAGCACGGTTTACACAGGTCACACTGAAGCTTTCTTT.

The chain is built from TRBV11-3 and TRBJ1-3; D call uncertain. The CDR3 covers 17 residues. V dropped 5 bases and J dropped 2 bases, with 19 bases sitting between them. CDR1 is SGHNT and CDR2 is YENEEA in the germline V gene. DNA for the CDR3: TGTGCCAGCAGCCACATCTTAGCCGGTGTTACTGGAAACACCATATATTTT. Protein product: CASSHILAGVTGNTIYF.

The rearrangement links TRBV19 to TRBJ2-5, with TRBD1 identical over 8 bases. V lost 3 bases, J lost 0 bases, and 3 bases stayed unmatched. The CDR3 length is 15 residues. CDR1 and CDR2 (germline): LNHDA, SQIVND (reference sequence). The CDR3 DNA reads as TGTGCCAGTAGTATTCCAGGGGGCTACCAAGAGACCCAGTACTTC. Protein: CASSIPGGYQETQYF.

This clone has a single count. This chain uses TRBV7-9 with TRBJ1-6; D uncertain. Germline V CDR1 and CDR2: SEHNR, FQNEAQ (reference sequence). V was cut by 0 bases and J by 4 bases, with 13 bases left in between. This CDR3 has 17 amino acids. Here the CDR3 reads CASSLAGPGKYNSPLHF. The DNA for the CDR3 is TGTGCCAGCAGCTTAGCGGGCCCCGGGAAATATAATTCACCCCTCCACTTT. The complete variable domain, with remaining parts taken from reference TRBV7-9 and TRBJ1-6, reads DTGVSQNPRHKITKRGQNVTFRCDPISEHNRLYWYRQTLGQGPEFLTYFQNEAQLEKSRLLSDRFSAERPKGSFSTLEIQRTEQGDSAMYLCASSLAGPGKYNSPLHFGNGTRLTVT.

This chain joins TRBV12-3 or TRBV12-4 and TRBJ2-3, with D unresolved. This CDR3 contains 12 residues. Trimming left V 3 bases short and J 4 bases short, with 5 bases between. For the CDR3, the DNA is TGTGCCAGCAGTTTGGTAGCAGATACGCAGTATTTT. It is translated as CASSLVADTQYF.

For the CDR3, the DNA is TGTGCCAGCAGCCAAGATTCCAGAACAGGGAACACTGAAGCTTTCTTT. It is translated as CASSQDSRTGNTEAFF. This chain connects TRBV14 to TRBJ1-1, with a possible D match to TRBD1 (5 bases). There are 16 residues in the CDR3. Germline V gene sequence: CDR1 SGHDN, CDR2 FVKESK. The V end lost 0 bases, the J end lost 1 base, and 12 bases lay between the germline ends.

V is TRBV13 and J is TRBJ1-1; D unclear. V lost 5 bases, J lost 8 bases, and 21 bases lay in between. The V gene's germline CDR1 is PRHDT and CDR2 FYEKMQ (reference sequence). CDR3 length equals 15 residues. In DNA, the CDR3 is TGTGCCAGCAGCGCTCTTTCGAGGGATGAGGCCGAAGCTTTCTTT. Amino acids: CASSALSRDEAEAFF.

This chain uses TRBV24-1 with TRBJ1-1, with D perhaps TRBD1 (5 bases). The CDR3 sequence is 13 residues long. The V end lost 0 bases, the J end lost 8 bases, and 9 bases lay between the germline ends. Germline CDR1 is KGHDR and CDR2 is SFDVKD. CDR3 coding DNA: TGTGCCACCAGTGATTTGAGGGGATCCGAAGCTTTCTTT. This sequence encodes CATSDLRGSEAFF.

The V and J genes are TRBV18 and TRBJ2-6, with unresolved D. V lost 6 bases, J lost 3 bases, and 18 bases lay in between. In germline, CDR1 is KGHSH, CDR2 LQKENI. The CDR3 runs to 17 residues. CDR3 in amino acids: CASSLTTGNSGANVLTF. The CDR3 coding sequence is TGTGCCAGCTCTCTAACTACGGGCAACAGTGGGGCCAACGTCCTGACTTTC.

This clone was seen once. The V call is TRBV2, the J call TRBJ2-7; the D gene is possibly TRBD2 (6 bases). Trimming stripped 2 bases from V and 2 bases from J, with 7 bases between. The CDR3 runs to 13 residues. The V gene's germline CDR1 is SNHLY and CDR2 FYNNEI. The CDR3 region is CASSEQRAYEQYF. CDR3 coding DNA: TGTGCCAGCAGTGAACAGCGGGCCTACGAGCAGTACTTC.

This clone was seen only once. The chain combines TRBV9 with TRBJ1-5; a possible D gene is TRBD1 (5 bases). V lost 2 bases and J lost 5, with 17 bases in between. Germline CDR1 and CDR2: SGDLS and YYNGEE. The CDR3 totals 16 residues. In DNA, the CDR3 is TGTGCCAGCAGCGTGCCGGGACCCAACCCCCATCAGCCCCAGCATTTT. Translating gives CASSVPGPNPHQPQHF.

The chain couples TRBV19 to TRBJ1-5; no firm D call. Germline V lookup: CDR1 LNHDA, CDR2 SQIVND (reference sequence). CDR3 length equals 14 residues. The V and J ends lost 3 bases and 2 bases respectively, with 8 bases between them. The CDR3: CASSMVVGNQPQHF. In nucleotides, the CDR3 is TGTGCCAGTAGTATGGTGGTGGGCAATCAGCCCCAGCATTTT.

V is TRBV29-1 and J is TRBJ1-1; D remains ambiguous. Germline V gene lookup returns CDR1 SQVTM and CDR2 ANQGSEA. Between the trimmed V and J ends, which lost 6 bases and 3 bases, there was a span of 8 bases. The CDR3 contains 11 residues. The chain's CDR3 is CSVQVYTEAFF. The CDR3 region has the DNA TGCAGCGTCCAGGTGTACACTGAAGCTTTCTTT.

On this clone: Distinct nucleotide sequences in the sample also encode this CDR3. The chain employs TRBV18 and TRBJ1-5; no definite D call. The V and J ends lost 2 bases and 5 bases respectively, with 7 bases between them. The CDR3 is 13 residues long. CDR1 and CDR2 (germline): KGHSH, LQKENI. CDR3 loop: CASSPTVDQPQHF. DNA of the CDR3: TGTGCCAGCTCACCAACAGTCGATCAGCCCCAGCATTTT.

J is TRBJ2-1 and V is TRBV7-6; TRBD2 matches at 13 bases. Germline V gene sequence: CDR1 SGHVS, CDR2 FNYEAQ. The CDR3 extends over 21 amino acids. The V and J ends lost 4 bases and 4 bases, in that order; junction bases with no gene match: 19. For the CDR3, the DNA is TGTGCCAGCAGCTCCAACCCGGGACTAGCGGGGCAATTAACGCTTTACAATGAGCAGTTCTTC. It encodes CASSSNPGLAGQLTLYNEQFF.

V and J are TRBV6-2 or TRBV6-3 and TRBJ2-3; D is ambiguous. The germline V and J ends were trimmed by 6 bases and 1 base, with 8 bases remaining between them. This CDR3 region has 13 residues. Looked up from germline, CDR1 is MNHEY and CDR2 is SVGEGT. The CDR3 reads CASSERRTDTQYF. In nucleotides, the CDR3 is TGTGCCAGCAGCGAAAGGCGCACAGATACGCAGTATTTT.

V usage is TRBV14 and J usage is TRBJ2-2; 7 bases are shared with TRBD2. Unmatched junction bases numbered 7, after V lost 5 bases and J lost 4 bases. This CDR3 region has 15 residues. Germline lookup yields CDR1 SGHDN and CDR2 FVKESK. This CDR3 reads CASSESGRGTGELFF. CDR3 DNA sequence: TGTGCCAGCAGCGAGTCAGGGAGGGGCACCGGGGAGCTGTTTTTT.

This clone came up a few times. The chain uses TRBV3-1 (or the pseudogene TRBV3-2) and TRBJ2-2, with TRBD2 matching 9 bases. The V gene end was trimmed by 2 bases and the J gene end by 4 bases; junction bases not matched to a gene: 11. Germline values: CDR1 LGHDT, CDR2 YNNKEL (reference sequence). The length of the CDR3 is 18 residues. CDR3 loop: CASSQSFGAGGITGELFF. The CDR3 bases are TGTGCCAGCAGCCAATCGTTCGGAGCGGGGGGAATCACCGGGGAGCTGTTTTTT.

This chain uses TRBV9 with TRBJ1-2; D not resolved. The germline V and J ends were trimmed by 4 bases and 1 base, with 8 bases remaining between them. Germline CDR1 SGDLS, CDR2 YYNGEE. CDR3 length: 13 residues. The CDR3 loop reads CASSPELNYGYTF. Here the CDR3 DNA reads TGTGCCAGCAGCCCGGAACTTAACTATGGCTACACCTTC. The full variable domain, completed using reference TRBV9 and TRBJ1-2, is DSGVTQTPKHLITATGQRVTLRCSPRSGDLSVYWYQQSLDQGLQFLIQYYNGEERAKGNILERFSAQQFPDLHSELNLSSLELGDSALYFCASSPELNYGYTFGSGTRLTVV.

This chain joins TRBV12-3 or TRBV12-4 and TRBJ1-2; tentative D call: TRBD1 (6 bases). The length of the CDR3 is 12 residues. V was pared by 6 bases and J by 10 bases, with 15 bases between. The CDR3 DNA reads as TGTGCCAGCAGCCTTCAAAGACAGGACTACACCTTC. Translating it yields CASSLQRQDYTF.

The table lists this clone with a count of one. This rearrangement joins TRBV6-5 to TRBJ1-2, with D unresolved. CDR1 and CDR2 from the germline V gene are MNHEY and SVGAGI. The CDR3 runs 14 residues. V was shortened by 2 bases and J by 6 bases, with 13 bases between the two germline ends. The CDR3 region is CASSYGVEGNGYTF. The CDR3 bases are TGTGCCAGCAGTTACGGGGTGGAAGGGAATGGCTACACCTTC.

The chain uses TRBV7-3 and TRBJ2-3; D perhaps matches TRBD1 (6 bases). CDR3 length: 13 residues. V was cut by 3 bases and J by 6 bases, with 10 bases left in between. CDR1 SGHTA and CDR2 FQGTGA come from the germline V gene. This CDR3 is CASSFTGRDTQYF. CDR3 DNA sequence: TGTGCCAGCAGCTTTACAGGGCGGGATACGCAGTATTTT. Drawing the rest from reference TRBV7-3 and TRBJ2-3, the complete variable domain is GAGVSQTPSNKVTEKGKYVELRCDPISGHTALYWYRQSLGQGPEFLIYFQGTGAADDSGLPNDRFFAVRPEGSVSTLKIQRTERGDSAVYLCASSFTGRDTQYFGPGTRLTVL.